The 7 T cell receptor beta chains reported below all come from one sample, sequenced in a study of blood T cells in healthy people across ages. A sample-barcoded 5' primer and a J-beta primer mix were used in a second PCR of about 7 to 12 cycles. TCRdb re-called the 5' RACE reads through MiXCR, storing one row per CDR3 protein. This sample has 2 million or so distinct CDR3 sequences, with less than 50% found just once. Specimen: blood. The receptor source for this set is a woman between 40 and 50 years old in good health.

The chain carries TRBV7-2 and TRBJ1-2; a possible D gene is TRBD1 (5 bases). CDR1 SGHTA and CDR2 FQGNSA come from the germline V gene. V lost 5 bases and J 8 bases, leaving 18 bases between the germline ends. The CDR3 loop spans 14 amino acids. The CDR3, as DNA: TGTGCCAGCAGCACCCCCGGGACTTACCGGGGCTACACCTTC. It encodes CASSTPGTYRGYTF.

The rearrangement uses TRBV20-1 and TRBJ2-1, with a possible D match to TRBD1 (5 bases). V lost 0 bases and J lost 7, with 22 bases in between. The CDR3 length is 17 residues. Germline loops: CDR1 DFQATT, CDR2 SNEGSKA (reference sequence). The CDR3 is CSARDPEQALPGNEQFF. CDR3 bases: TGCAGTGCTAGAGATCCCGAACAGGCACTGCCCGGAAATGAGCAGTTCTTC.

This rearrangement joins TRBV11-2 to TRBJ2-7, with 8 bases that match TRBD1. This CDR3 contains 17 residues. Per the germline V gene, CDR1 is SGHAT and CDR2 is FQNNGV. V was pared by 0 bases and J by 3 bases, with 10 bases of the junction left unmatched. CDR3 region: CASSLDGDRNRDYEQYF. The CDR3, as DNA: TGTGCCAGCAGCTTAGACGGGGACAGGAACCGGGACTACGAGCAGTACTTC.

This clonotype is a singleton in its sample. The chain joins TRBV5-1 to TRBJ2-5; TRBD1 aligns across 10 bases. The CDR3 has 16 residues. J lost 5 bases, V lost 5 bases, and 12 bases had no gene match. CDR1 is SGHRS, CDR2 YFSETQ, per germline. As DNA, the CDR3 is TGCGCCAGCAGACCCAGACAGGGGGCAAATGGGGAGACCCAGTACTTC. Protein: CASRPRQGANGETQYF.

CDR3 sequence reads: CASSLDASYNEQFF. CDR3 DNA sequence: TGCGCCAGCAGCTTGGACGCATCCTACAATGAGCAGTTCTTC. V usage is TRBV5-1 and J usage is TRBJ2-1; D remains ambiguous. The CDR3 has 14 amino acids. The germline V and J ends were trimmed by 0 bases and 1 base, with 5 bases remaining between them. Per the germline V gene, CDR1 is SGHRS and CDR2 is YFSETQ.

This sequence joins TRBV27 and TRBJ1-1; the D is unclear. The CDR3 is made up of 14 amino acids. Germline CDR1 is MNHEY and CDR2 is SMNVEV (reference sequence). With 4 bases removed from V and 3 bases from J, the gap between germline ends came to 12 bases. The CDR3 nucleotides are TGTGCCAGCAGTTCCTATCGGTTGGACACTGAAGCTTTCTTT. This translates into CASSSYRLDTEAFF.

The chain combines TRBV28 with TRBJ2-7; 10 bases are shared with TRBD1. CDR3 length: 15 residues. With 1 base clipped from V and 2 bases from J, the junction kept 2 bases outside the gene matches. CDR1 is MDHEN and CDR2 is SYDVKM in the germline V gene. CDR3 nucleotides: TGTGCCAGCAGTTTATCTGACAGGGGGCCCTACGAGCAGTACTTC. Translated: CASSLSDRGPYEQYF.